These 30 T cell receptor beta chains were sequenced from one sample in a study of Graves' ophthalmopathy and Graves' hyperthyroidism (dated by TCRdb to the late 2010s). Sequencing was performed on an Illumina HiSeq 2000. For repertoire sequencing, the TCR beta CDR3 regions were amplified from RNA transcripts. A first-round RT-PCR used HTBI primers with the Qiagen OneStep RT-PCR kit, followed by a second-round multiplex PCR, size selection and purification. TCRdb reran the public reads through fastp at Q25 and MiXCR, keeping productive beta chains. Every distinct CDR3 protein forms one entry, paired with its most common genes and DNA. This sample comprises roughly 350,000 distinct CDR3 sequences, approximately 18% of them detected only once. The top ten clones comprise roughly 2.4% of the sample. The specimen sequenced was peripheral blood. These receptors were obtained from an adult woman with stable Graves' hyperthyroidism.

At least ten counts were recorded for this clonotype. The chain employs TRBV5-6 and TRBJ1-5; no clear D gene. V lost 0 bases to trimming and J lost 0 bases, with 13 bases between them. Germline-derived CDR1 and CDR2 are SGHDT and YYEEEE. The CDR3 runs to 17 residues. The CDR3 protein is CASSLEVSAYSNQPQHF. In DNA form, the CDR3 reads TGTGCCAGCAGCTTGGAGGTCAGTGCCTATAGCAATCAGCCCCAGCATTTT. Looking up the rest from reference TRBV5-6 and TRBJ1-5 gives the full variable domain: DAGVTQSPTHLIKTRGQQVTLRCSPKSGHDTVSWYQQALGQGPQFIFQYYEEEERQRGNFPDRFSGHQFPNYSSELNVNALLLGDSALYLCASSLEVSAYSNQPQHFGDGTRLSIL.

The table lists this clonotype with a few counts. This may be a read error, as it is one base from a much larger clone. The chain links TRBV5-4 to TRBJ1-1, with D unclear. The V and J ends lost 1 base and 2 bases respectively, with 9 bases between them. Germline CDR1 SGHNT, CDR2 YYREEE (reference sequence). The CDR3 has 14 amino acids. The CDR3 coding sequence is TGTGCCAGCAGCTTGTGGCAGGTCAACACTGAAGCTTTCTTT. Encoded protein: CASSLWQVNTEAFF.

The sample holds a few counts of this clonotype. This clone may be a read error of a much larger clone one base away. Likely a read error: the CDR3 ends without its conserved phenylalanine or tryptophan. The CDR3 bases are TGTGCCAGCAGTTATCCCGGACGGCTTAACTATGGCTACACCCTC. The encoded protein is CASSYPGRLNYGYTL. This chain connects TRBV6-5 to TRBJ1-2; no clear D. Germline V gives CDR1 MNHEY, CDR2 SVGAGI. There are 15 residues in the CDR3. V lost 3 bases to trimming and J lost 1 base, with 12 bases between them.

This clonotype was observed many times. The chain combines TRBV28 with TRBJ2-7; 13 nucleotides match TRBD2. With V trimmed by 7 bases and J by 4 bases, 13 bases remained unmatched. CDR1 is MDHEN and CDR2 is SYDVKM in the germline V gene. The CDR3 contains 17 residues. DNA for the CDR3: TGTGCCAGCACCCCCACTAGCGGGAGGGCCTATGGGTACGAGCAGTACTTC. Protein: CASTPTSGRAYGYEQYF. Based on the CDR3 plus reference TRBV28 and TRBJ2-7, the full variable domain is DVKVTQSSRYLVKRTGEKVFLECVQDMDHENMFWYRQDPGLGLRLIYFSYDVKMKEKGDIPEGYSVSREKKERFSLILESASTNQTSMYLCASTPTSGRAYGYEQYFGPGTRLTVT.

This clonotype was seen ten or more times. The V gene is TRBV7-2, the J gene TRBJ1-2; D is unresolved. Germline V gene sequence: CDR1 SGHTA, CDR2 FQGNSA. The CDR3 loop spans 14 amino acids. V was trimmed by 1 base and J by 5 bases, leaving 11 bases between them. The CDR3 sequence: CASSLGTTGYGYTF. The CDR3 region has the DNA TGTGCCAGCAGCTTAGGGACCACTGGTTATGGCTACACCTTC.

Ten or more counts support this clonotype. This rearrangement joins TRBV7-2 to TRBJ2-7; weak D call: TRBD2 (6 bases). Trimming shortened V by 5 bases and J by 4 bases, and 18 bases separated the two germline ends. Germline loops: CDR1 SGHTA, CDR2 FQGNSA. This CDR3 is built from 15 residues. The CDR3 spells CASSRDWSGPYEQYF. For the CDR3, the DNA is TGTGCCAGCAGCCGGGACTGGAGCGGCCCTTACGAGCAGTACTTC.

There are many counts of this clonotype. The chain links TRBV29-1 to TRBJ2-7; D is perhaps TRBD1 (5 bases). The CDR3 extends over 12 amino acids. V was trimmed by 5 bases and J by 5 bases, leaving 13 bases between them. Per the germline V gene, CDR1 is SQVTM and CDR2 is ANQGSEA. CDR3 bases: TGCAGCGTTCAGCAGGGTAGTAACGAGCAGTACTTC. Its protein product is CSVQQGSNEQYF.

In this sample, this clonotype turned up a few times. The rearrangement links TRBV6-2 or TRBV6-3 to TRBJ1-5; D may be TRBD1 (5 bases). V gave up 0 bases and J gave up 2 bases, with 11 bases separating them. Germline V gene lookup returns CDR1 MNHEY and CDR2 SVGEGT. This CDR3 region has 16 residues. The CDR3 is CASSYSTALGNQPQHF. The CDR3 DNA sequence: TGTGCCAGCAGTTACTCGACAGCGTTGGGCAATCAGCCCCAGCATTTT.

The sample holds many counts of this clonotype. CDR3 residues: CASSLRIETQYF. In DNA, the CDR3 is TGTGCCAGCAGCCTTCGCATTGAGACCCAGTACTTC. This chain links TRBV7-2 with TRBJ2-5; D remains unclear. Germline CDR1 reads SGHTA; CDR2 reads FQGNSA. The CDR3 covers 12 residues. Trimming took 5 bases from V and 5 from J, leaving 9 bases between them.

The V gene is TRBV7-2, the J gene TRBJ1-2; weak D call: TRBD1 (5 bases). V was cut by 1 base and J by 8 bases, with 17 bases left in between. Germline CDR1 reads SGHTA; CDR2 reads FQGNSA. This CDR3 has 15 residues. The CDR3 loop is CASSLDSGRDVGYTF. The CDR3 coding sequence is TGTGCCAGCAGCTTAGATTCGGGACGGGACGTAGGCTACACCTTC.

Concerning this clonotype itself: One end of the junction fails to match germline, which may point to a read error. This sequence joins TRBV7-9 and TRBJ2-5; either TRBD1 or TRBD2 may fit D (5 bases each). Germline V gene data show CDR1 as SEHNR and CDR2 as FQNEAQ (reference sequence). The CDR3 contains 16 residues. The CDR3 nucleotides read TGTGCCAGCAGCTTCGGCAGGGACCCATCAACCGAGACCAAGTACTTC. Its protein product is CASSFGRDPSTETKYF.

This clonotype occurred many times. This sequence joins TRBV28 and TRBJ2-5, with 8 bases lining up with TRBD1. The V gene end was trimmed by 1 base and the J gene end by 4 bases; junction bases not matched to a gene: 11. The germline gives CDR1 MDHEN, CDR2 SYDVKM. This CDR3 contains 17 residues. CDR3 amino acids: CASSLSLPQGAGETQYF. The CDR3 region has the DNA TGTGCCAGCAGTTTATCCTTACCCCAGGGGGCAGGAGAGACCCAGTACTTC.

This clonotype was observed at least ten times. This chain joins TRBV6-5 and TRBJ1-5; D remains unclear. The CDR3 covers 13 residues. The germline V gene has CDR1 MNHEY and CDR2 SVGAGI. V gave up 8 bases and J gave up 1 base, with 9 bases separating them. The CDR3 sequence: CASGVASNQPQHF. The CDR3 DNA reads as TGTGCCAGCGGGGTGGCAAGCAATCAGCCCCAGCATTTT.

The chain carries TRBV4-2 and TRBJ2-7; the D is unclear. CDR3 length: 14 residues. Germline loops: CDR1 LGHNA, CDR2 YNFKEQ. Trimming stripped 0 bases from V and 6 bases from J, with 12 bases between. In nucleotides, the CDR3 is TGTGCCAGCAGCCAAGATGGCCCACATCCCGAGCAGTACTTC. Translating gives CASSQDGPHPEQYF.

This clonotype was observed at least ten times. The chain couples TRBV7-3 to TRBJ1-1; D not certain. Looked up from germline, CDR1 is SGHTA and CDR2 is FQGTGA. V lost 5 bases and J 2 bases, leaving 15 bases between the germline ends. The CDR3 sequence is 15 residues long. CDR3 in DNA: TGTGCCAGCAGCCCAGAGGGCAGCATTAACACTGAAGCTTTCTTT. Translation: CASSPEGSINTEAFF.

This clonotype has at least ten counts. The gene calls are TRBV19 and TRBJ1-2; D gene ambiguous. The CDR3 is made up of 15 amino acids. Looked up from germline, CDR1 is LNHDA and CDR2 is SQIVND (reference sequence). Trimming took off 2 bases at V and 3 bases at J, with 13 bases between the two ends. CDR3 loop: CASSILQELDYGYTF. As DNA, the CDR3 is TGTGCCAGTAGTATACTGCAGGAGTTGGACTATGGCTACACCTTC.

This clonotype was seen many times. The CDR3 nucleotides are TGTGCCAGCAGCCCAGGGTTTGCTGAAGCTTTCTTT. Its translation is CASSPGFAEAFF. J is TRBJ1-1 and V is TRBV12-3 or TRBV12-4; a weak D match, TRBD1 (5 bases). The ends were cut back, 6 bases at V and 6 bases at J, with 11 bases in the middle. There are 12 residues in the CDR3.

This clonotype has a count of ten or more. The CDR3 DNA reads TGCGCCAGCAGCCAAGAAGGGACAGGGGGGATGTACTTC. Its translation is CASSQEGTGGMYF. The chain is built from TRBV4-1 and TRBJ2-7, with TRBD1 matching over 11 bases. V gave up 0 bases and J gave up 12 bases; unmatched junction bases: 4. CDR3 length: 13 amino acids. CDR1 and CDR2 from the germline V gene are MGHRA and YSYEKL.

The table lists this clonotype with many counts. The rearrangement joins TRBV20-1 to TRBJ1-5; tentative D call: TRBD1 (5 bases). This CDR3 has 13 residues. Germline loops: CDR1 DFQATT, CDR2 SNEGSKA (reference sequence). V was trimmed by 6 bases and J by 3 bases, leaving 12 bases between them. The CDR3 coding sequence is TGCAGTGCAAGGGGTGGGGACAATCAGCCCCAGCATTTT. This codes for CSARGGDNQPQHF.

This clonotype has at least ten counts. This rearrangement joins TRBV6-5 to TRBJ1-2; D might be TRBD1 (6 bases). The germline V and J ends were trimmed by 3 bases and 5 bases, with 13 bases remaining between them. The CDR3 covers 14 residues. Looked up from germline, CDR1 is MNHEY and CDR2 is SVGAGI. The CDR3 reads CASSYRGRGYGYTF. In nucleotides, the CDR3 is TGTGCCAGCAGTTATAGGGGCAGGGGATATGGCTACACCTTC.

This clonotype was picked up many times. This chain connects TRBV20-1 to TRBJ2-4; 7 bases match TRBD2. Unmatched junction bases numbered 5, after V lost 6 bases and J lost 6 bases. The CDR3 contains 12 residues. Germline CDR1 DFQATT, CDR2 SNEGSKA (reference sequence). CDR3 sequence (DNA): TGCAGTGCCAACCCGGGGGGAAACATTCAGTACTTC. Amino acids: CSANPGGNIQYF.

This clonotype was seen ten or more times. The gene calls are TRBV7-9 and TRBJ1-1; the match to TRBD1 covers 10 bases. Losses at the gene ends were 2 bases for V and 6 bases for J; bases not matched to a gene: 6. This CDR3 region has 15 residues. Germline V CDR1 and CDR2: SEHNR, FQNEAQ (reference sequence). Here the CDR3 DNA reads TGTGCCAGCAGCTTAACCGGGACAGGGGTGGCTGAAGCTTTCTTT. Protein sequence: CASSLTGTGVAEAFF. Complete variable domain (other parts from reference TRBV7-9 and TRBJ1-1): DTGVSQNPRHKITKRGQNVTFRCDPISEHNRLYWYRQTLGQGPEFLTYFQNEAQLEKSRLLSDRFSAERPKGSFSTLEIQRTEQGDSAMYLCASSLTGTGVAEAFFGQGTRLTVV.

This clonotype was picked up many times. J is TRBJ2-4 and V is TRBV28, with 7 bases aligning to TRBD1. J was trimmed by 1 base and V by 5 bases; bases with no gene match: 8. The CDR3 length is 16 residues. Germline CDR1 reads MDHEN; CDR2 reads SYDVKM. The CDR3 nucleotides read TGTGCCAGCAGTCTCCCGACAGGGTGGGCCAAAAACATTCAGTACTTC. It specifies CASSLPTGWAKNIQYF.

In its sample, this clonotype was seen a few times. V and J are TRBV11-1 and TRBJ2-3; 12 nucleotides align to TRBD2. CDR3 length equals 18 residues. In germline, CDR1 is SGHAT, CDR2 FQDESV (reference sequence). Trimming took 4 bases from V and 2 from J; bases not matched to a gene: 10. The CDR3 spells CASSSQRGTSGLTDTQYF. For the CDR3, the DNA is TGTGCCAGCAGCTCCCAACGGGGGACTAGCGGGCTCACAGATACGCAGTATTTT.

In this sample, this clonotype turned up many times. The genes are TRBV29-1 and TRBJ2-7; 12 bases agree with TRBD2. With 0 bases clipped from V and 4 bases from J, the junction kept 4 bases outside the gene matches. There are 15 residues in the CDR3. Looked up from germline, CDR1 is SQVTM and CDR2 is ANQGSEA. Here the CDR3 DNA reads TGCAGCGTTGAAGAGACTAGCGGGAGACAGTACGAGCAGTACTTC. Translating gives CSVEETSGRQYEQYF.

This clonotype was counted ten times or more. The V and J genes are TRBV28 and TRBJ2-7; TRBD1 agrees at 7 bases. This CDR3 spans 14 amino acids. The germline V gene has CDR1 MDHEN and CDR2 SYDVKM. The V and J ends lost 4 bases and 8 bases, in that order; junction bases with no gene match: 11. The CDR3 coding sequence is TGTGCCAGCAGTTCCAATAGACAGGGATATAAGCAGTACTTC. Translated, it gives CASSSNRQGYKQYF.

Worth noting for this clonotype: A read error may account for a junction end that differs from germline. The chain uses TRBV29-1 and TRBJ1-1, with 7 bases lining up with TRBD1. The CDR3 consists of 12 residues. CDR1 is SQVTM, CDR2 ANQGSEA, per germline. The CDR3 DNA reads TGCAGCGTTGATTTGGGGACAGATAAAGCTTGCTTT. It encodes CSVDLGTDKACF.

The rearrangement uses TRBV5-1 and TRBJ2-2; either TRBD1 or TRBD2 may supply D (6 bases each). The CDR3 extends over 16 amino acids. In germline, CDR1 is SGHRS, CDR2 YFSETQ. Trimming took 4 bases from V and 2 from J, leaving 15 bases between them. CDR3 DNA sequence: TGCGCCAGCAGCCCCCTTGGGGGGCCCAACACCGGGGAGCTGTTTTTT. As protein: CASSPLGGPNTGELFF.

This clonotype came up many times. This rearrangement joins TRBV7-2 to TRBJ2-7; 9 bases match TRBD1. Trimming cost V 0 bases and J 12 bases; bases outside gene matches: 12. This CDR3 has 15 residues. The germline V gene has CDR1 SGHTA and CDR2 FQGNSA. In DNA form, the CDR3 reads TGTGCCAGCAGCTTAGCGGGACAGGGAGCTTGGGGTTTGTACTTC. Translated, it gives CASSLAGQGAWGLYF.

This clonotype has ten or more counts. The rearrangement uses TRBV19 and TRBJ2-2; unclear D gene. The V gene's germline CDR1 is LNHDA and CDR2 SQIVND (reference sequence). The CDR3 totals 11 residues. Between the trimmed V and J ends, which lost 5 bases and 9 bases, there was a span of 7 bases. The CDR3, as DNA: TGTGCCAGTAGTTTTACCTGGGAGCTGTTTTTT. Protein: CASSFTWELFF.